A single sample is the source of the 2 T cell receptor beta chains below, sequenced in a study of OX40 agonist ivuxolimab in advanced cancers. Data came from immunoSEQ multiplex PCR; TCRdb stores just in-frame clones and leaves some out. This table holds some 10,000 clones, roughly nine tenths found once. This material consisted of CD4+ or CD8+ T cells sorted from blood, taken in a trial of the OX40 agonist ivuxolimab. These receptors were taken from an adult with an advanced solid tumor such as melanoma, head and neck, liver or kidney cancer.

V gene TRBV11-2 combines with J gene TRBJ2-3; 10 nucleotides agree with TRBD2. The V and J ends lost 5 bases and 5 bases, in that order; junction bases with no gene match: 13. Germline V gene data show CDR1 as SGHAT and CDR2 as FQNNGV. The CDR3 covers 17 residues. The CDR3 loop is CASSPRGALAGEDTQYF. CDR3 sequence (DNA): TGTGCCAGCAGCCCCCGGGGTGCCCTAGCGGGGGAAGATACGCAGTATTTT.

The count of this clone is one. J is TRBJ1-2 and V is TRBV5-1, with 10 bases lining up with TRBD1. The ends lost 4 bases at V and 6 bases at J; junction bases unmatched: 12. The CDR3 extends over 16 amino acids. Germline CDR1 is SGHRS and CDR2 is YFSETQ. The CDR3 nucleotides read TGCGCCAGCAGCCCGGGACAGGGGTTAAAATCCGATGGCTACACCTTC. Its translation is CASSPGQGLKSDGYTF.